The next 28 T cell receptor beta chains were all read from a single sample in a study of blood T cell repertoires in COVID-19. Only in-frame clones appear in the TCRdb table, and some are missing; sequencing was by immunoSEQ multiplex PCR. The repertoire holds over 50,000 clones, around 80% seen once, with roughly 13% in the top ten. Input material: peripheral blood. Receptors were obtained from a human donor in a cohort sampled during active COVID-19.

This chain uses TRBV24-1 with TRBJ2-3, with a weak D call TRBD1 (5 bases). The V end lost 5 bases, the J end lost 0 bases, and 8 bases lay between the germline ends. CDR3 size: 14 residues. Germline assignment: CDR1 KGHDR and CDR2 SFDVKD. CDR3 in DNA: TGTGCCACCAGTGTAGGGGCCAGCACAGATACGCAGTATTTT. Amino acids: CATSVGASTDTQYF.

The J gene is TRBJ2-3, the V gene TRBV4-3; 12 nucleotides align to TRBD2. The junction had 8 bases not matched to a gene; V was cut back by 2 bases and J by 2 bases. The CDR3 loop spans 18 amino acids. CDR1 LGHNA and CDR2 YSLEER come from the germline V gene. DNA of the CDR3: TGCGCCAGCAGCCAACCTACGGGACTAGCGGGTTCCACAGATACGCAGTATTTT. It encodes CASSQPTGLAGSTDTQYF.

The CDR3 protein is CTSTTPGVTEAFF. For the CDR3, the DNA is TGCACCAGCACGACACCGGGGGTCACTGAAGCTTTCTTT. The chain joins TRBV1 to TRBJ1-1. TRBV1 is given as a pseudogene. The CDR3 contains 13 residues.

This chain's CDR3 is CASSPRDSGRVSYEQYF. The CDR3 region has the DNA TGTGCCAGCAGCCCAAGAGATAGCGGGAGGGTTTCCTACGAGCAGTACTTC. The chain links TRBV9 to TRBJ2-7; 11 nucleotides line up with TRBD2. V shed 4 bases, J shed 1 base, and the junction held 10 bases outside the gene matches. The germline V gene has CDR1 SGDLS and CDR2 YYNGEE. The CDR3 is 17 residues long.

The V and J genes are TRBV3-1 (or the pseudogene TRBV3-2) and TRBJ1-5; the D is unclear. Germline values: CDR1 LGHDT, CDR2 YNNKEL (reference sequence). This CDR3 has 16 amino acids. V was clipped by 4 bases and J by 2 bases, with 15 bases between them. This chain's CDR3 is CASSPTRARGNQPQHF. In DNA, the CDR3 is TGTGCCAGCAGCCCTACGAGAGCCCGAGGCAATCAGCCCCAGCATTTT.

The chain couples TRBV9 to TRBJ2-1; maybe TRBD2 (6 bases). This CDR3 has 17 residues. Trimming stripped 2 bases from V and 2 bases from J, with 17 bases between. The germline CDR1 and CDR2 sequences are SGDLS and YYNGEE. The CDR3 loop reads CASSVPPRERTYNEQFF. As DNA, the CDR3 is TGTGCCAGCAGCGTCCCCCCGCGGGAACGAACCTACAATGAGCAGTTCTTC.

The gene calls are TRBV7-9 and TRBJ2-5, with 12 nucleotides matching TRBD1. This CDR3 contains 15 residues. The germline CDR1 and CDR2 sequences are SEHNR and FQNEAQ (reference sequence). J lost 5 bases, V lost 5 bases, and 6 bases had no gene match. The chain's CDR3 is CASSPRDRGHETQYF. CDR3 bases: TGTGCCAGCAGCCCAAGGGACAGGGGGCACGAGACCCAGTACTTC. Using reference TRBV7-9 and TRBJ2-5 for the parts outside the CDR3, the full variable domain is DTGVSQNPRHKITKRGQNVTFRCDPISEHNRLYWYRQTLGQGPEFLTYFQNEAQLEKSRLLSDRFSAERPKGSFSTLEIQRTEQGDSAMYLCASSPRDRGHETQYFGPGTRLLVL.

The rearrangement joins TRBV18 to TRBJ1-5, with D uncertain. V was shortened by 0 bases and J by 7 bases, with 7 bases between the two germline ends. The CDR3 extends over 13 amino acids. In germline, CDR1 is KGHSH, CDR2 LQKENI. CDR3 sequence reads: CASSPPPGQPQHF. In nucleotides, the CDR3 is TGTGCCAGCTCACCACCGCCCGGGCAGCCCCAGCATTTT.

This rearrangement joins TRBV3-1 (or the pseudogene TRBV3-2) to TRBJ2-2; D gene ambiguous. The CDR3 sequence is 14 residues long. V was clipped by 2 bases and J by 2 bases, with 6 bases between them. Germline assignment: CDR1 LGHDT and CDR2 YNNKEL (reference sequence). The CDR3 bases are TGTGCCAGCAGCCAATTAGTTAACACCGGGGAGCTGTTTTTT. Translated: CASSQLVNTGELFF.

This clone turned up a few times. The V and J genes are TRBV19 and TRBJ2-7; 9 bases line up with TRBD1. With 4 bases clipped from V and 6 bases from J, the junction kept 10 bases outside the gene matches. Germline V CDR1 and CDR2: LNHDA, SQIVND (reference sequence). CDR3 length equals 15 residues. For the CDR3, the DNA is TGTGCCAGTAGTACCTGGACAGGGGAAGGCTCCGAGCAGTACTTC. Amino acid sequence: CASSTWTGEGSEQYF.

This clone showed up just a few times. The chain is built from TRBV27 and TRBJ1-5, with TRBD1 matching 8 bases. With 5 bases clipped from V and 4 bases from J, the junction kept 4 bases outside the gene matches. Germline values: CDR1 MNHEY, CDR2 SMNVEV (reference sequence). The CDR3 length is 14 residues. The CDR3 sequence: CASSPRQGNQPQHF. In DNA, the CDR3 is TGTGCCAGCAGTCCGCGACAGGGGAATCAGCCCCAGCATTTT.

This chain connects TRBV24-1 to TRBJ2-1, with TRBD2 matching 7 bases. The CDR3 runs 15 residues. Germline V CDR1 and CDR2: KGHDR, SFDVKD. Trimming cost V 5 bases and J 3 bases; bases outside gene matches: 6. CDR3 in DNA: TGTGCCACCAGTGGCGGGGGTACAAACTACAATGAGCAGTTCTTC. Translating it yields CATSGGGTNYNEQFF.

The chain has TRBV9 and TRBJ1-2; D call uncertain. Germline CDR1 SGDLS, CDR2 YYNGEE. The CDR3 runs 13 residues. V was clipped by 3 bases and J by 3 bases, with 9 bases between them. The CDR3 spells CASSDTPYYGYTF. CDR3 coding DNA: TGTGCCAGCAGCGACACGCCGTACTATGGCTACACCTTC.

The rearrangement joins TRBV5-4 to TRBJ2-3, with D tentatively TRBD1 (6 bases). V dropped 3 bases and J dropped 6 bases, with 20 bases sitting between them. The germline V gene has CDR1 SGHNT and CDR2 YYREEE (reference sequence). CDR3 length: 16 residues. CDR3 protein: CASSSQSVKTGDTQYF. The DNA of the CDR3 is TGTGCCAGCAGCTCACAATCGGTCAAAACAGGGGATACGCAGTATTTT.

This sequence joins TRBV19 and TRBJ1-1; D unclear. The germline V and J ends were trimmed by 2 bases and 6 bases, with 16 bases remaining between them. Germline V gene lookup returns CDR1 LNHDA and CDR2 SQIVND (reference sequence). The CDR3 spans 15 residues. The CDR3 DNA sequence: TGTGCCAGTAGTATAAGTAGTCGAGGGCACGCTGAAGCTTTCTTT. It specifies CASSISSRGHAEAFF.

This chain joins TRBV29-1 and TRBJ2-3; the D gene is possibly TRBD1 (5 bases). Trimming cost V 2 bases and J 4 bases, with 10 bases left between them. Germline V lookup: CDR1 SQVTM, CDR2 ANQGSEA. This CDR3 contains 13 residues. DNA for the CDR3: TGCAGCGTTGAACAGGGTGGGGCAGATACGCAGTATTTT. Protein sequence: CSVEQGGADTQYF.

The rearrangement links TRBV9 to TRBJ2-1, with D possibly being TRBD2 (6 bases). This CDR3 region has 15 residues. Looked up from germline, CDR1 is SGDLS and CDR2 is YYNGEE. V dropped 4 bases and J dropped 9 bases, with 20 bases sitting between them. For the CDR3, the DNA is TGTGCCAGCAGCTTTAGCGGAGAGGTGGCGGGTGAGCAGTTCTTC. Amino acid sequence: CASSFSGEVAGEQFF.

The genes are TRBV2 and TRBJ2-2; 12 bases fit TRBD2. This CDR3 has 17 residues. Germline CDR1 reads SNHLY; CDR2 reads FYNNEI. The V gene end was trimmed by 1 base and the J gene end by 0 bases; junction bases not matched to a gene: 0. The chain's CDR3 is CASSEGTSGANTGELFF. In nucleotides, the CDR3 is TGTGCCAGCAGTGAAGGGACTAGCGGGGCGAACACCGGGGAGCTGTTTTTT.

The V and J genes are TRBV10-3 and TRBJ1-1; 11 bases match TRBD1. The CDR3 covers 15 residues. Trimming at V came to 10 bases and at J to 1 base, leaving 8 bases not matched to a gene. The germline V gene encodes CDR1 ENHRY and CDR2 SYGVKD. Here the CDR3 DNA reads TGTGCCACGTCCGGGACAGGGGGAACGAACACTGAAGCTTTCTTT. Its translation is CATSGTGGTNTEAFF.

The CDR3 bases are TGTGCCAGCAGCACATTAACCCAGGGGCCCCAGCATTTT. Amino acid sequence: CASSTLTQGPQHF. V and J are TRBV7-2 and TRBJ1-5, with TRBD1 as a possible D gene (5 bases). V lost 5 bases, J lost 9 bases, and 14 bases lay in between. Germline CDR1 SGHTA, CDR2 FQGNSA. The CDR3 is 13 residues long.

This chain uses TRBV5-1 with TRBJ1-4; possibly TRBD1 for D (5 bases). V dropped 4 bases and J dropped 3 bases, with 16 bases sitting between them. CDR3 length equals 16 residues. Germline values: CDR1 SGHRS, CDR2 YFSETQ. The CDR3 spells CASSPDGGFPNEKLFF. CDR3 nucleotides: TGCGCCAGCAGCCCTGACGGGGGGTTCCCTAATGAAAAACTGTTTTTT.

This clone was detected only a few times. This rearrangement joins TRBV5-5 to TRBJ2-7; TRBD2 aligns across 10 bases. The V segment lost 7 bases and the J segment 2 bases; nucleotides outside the gene matches: 12. This CDR3 spans 16 amino acids. Germline lookup yields CDR1 SGHKS and CDR2 YYEKEE (reference sequence). CDR3 loop: CASYYRLAGATYEQYF. CDR3 in DNA: TGTGCCAGCTACTATCGTCTAGCGGGGGCCACCTACGAGCAGTACTTC.

V gene TRBV10-3 combines with J gene TRBJ1-2; the match to TRBD1 covers 9 bases. Unmatched junction bases numbered 6, after V lost 3 bases and J lost 1 base. The CDR3 length is 16 residues. Germline V gene sequence: CDR1 ENHRY, CDR2 SYGVKD. CDR3 sequence reads: CAISDRDRVFNYGYTF. DNA of the CDR3: TGTGCCATCAGTGATCGGGACAGGGTGTTTAACTATGGCTACACCTTC.

The chain carries TRBV7-8 and TRBJ1-1; TRBD1 matches at 7 bases. Looked up from germline, CDR1 is SGHVS and CDR2 is FQNEAQ. The V segment lost 5 bases and the J segment 4 bases; nucleotides outside the gene matches: 10. This CDR3 has 15 residues. The CDR3 nucleotides are TGTGCCAGCAGCCCGCAGACAGGGATACTCACTGAAGCTTTCTTT. Encoded protein: CASSPQTGILTEAFF.

The CDR3 is CASSLVPGGAGQETQYF. CDR3 DNA sequence: TGTGCCAGCAGCTTAGTTCCCGGGGGGGCTGGTCAAGAGACCCAGTACTTC. The rearrangement uses TRBV7-2 and TRBJ2-5; 8 bases agree with TRBD2. This CDR3 spans 17 amino acids. The V and J ends lost 1 base and 2 bases, in that order; junction bases with no gene match: 9. CDR1 is SGHTA, CDR2 FQGNSA, per germline.

The chain carries TRBV6-5 and TRBJ2-3; 8 bases align to TRBD1. This CDR3 has 15 amino acids. The germline CDR1 and CDR2 sequences are MNHEY and SVGAGI. Trimming at V came to 6 bases and at J to 4 bases, leaving 9 bases not matched to a gene. The CDR3 sequence: CASRDRDRRADTQYF. The CDR3 nucleotides are TGTGCCAGCAGAGATAGGGACAGGAGGGCAGATACGCAGTATTTT.

The chain has TRBV3-1 (or the pseudogene TRBV3-2) and TRBJ1-2, with D perhaps matching TRBD1 (6 bases). Germline V lookup: CDR1 LGHDT, CDR2 YNNKEL (reference sequence). CDR3 size: 16 residues. V was pared by 3 bases and J by 2 bases, with 16 bases between. CDR3 DNA: TGTGCCAGCAGCCACGCCCTCCCAGGGACAAACTATGGCTACACCTTC. It translates to CASSHALPGTNYGYTF.

The CDR3 bases are TGTGCCAGCAGTCCGACAGGGATTAGCGAGCAGTACTTC. Protein product: CASSPTGISEQYF. This chain uses TRBV7-2 with TRBJ2-7; 7 bases map to TRBD1. The germline CDR1 and CDR2 sequences are SGHTA and FQGNSA. CDR3 length: 13 residues. The J segment lost 6 bases and the V segment lost 6 bases, leaving 8 bases of the junction unmatched.